This T cell receptor beta chain originates from a study of T cell responses to AZD1222 COVID-19 vaccine. The study, taken as a whole, reports: With two AZD1222 doses given, Spike-specific TCR breadth and depth both rose. Across the whole spike, CD4 TCRs peaked at regions 160-218 and 743-854. Donors skewed white British and female; clonal diversity was possibly underestimated.

The CDR3 consists of 15 residues. CDR1 and CDR2 from the germline V gene are SGHNT and YYREEE (reference sequence). The V end was cut by 0 bases, the J end by 0 bases, with 9 bases between. About this clone itself: Antigen specificity is unknown.

This table comes from immunoSEQ multiplex PCR, and its TCRdb copy is limited to in-frame clones, with some not included. Of about 150,000 clones in the sample, roughly 87% were seen once. The sample in question was peripheral blood, obtained on day 0 of AZD1222 vaccination. This chain connects TRBV5-4 to TRBJ1-1; no clear D. The source is an adult in good health. CDR3 in DNA: TGTGCCAGCAGCTTGGCCGGCAGTCTGAACACTGAAGCTTTCTTT. Residues: CASSLAGSLNTEAFF. Based on the CDR3 plus reference TRBV5-4 and TRBJ1-1, the full variable domain is ETGVTQSPTHLIKTRGQQVTLRCSSQSGHNTVSWYQQALGQGPQFIFQYYREEENGRGNFPPRFSGLQFPNYSSELNVNALELDDSALYLCASSLAGSLNTEAFFGQGTRLTVV.